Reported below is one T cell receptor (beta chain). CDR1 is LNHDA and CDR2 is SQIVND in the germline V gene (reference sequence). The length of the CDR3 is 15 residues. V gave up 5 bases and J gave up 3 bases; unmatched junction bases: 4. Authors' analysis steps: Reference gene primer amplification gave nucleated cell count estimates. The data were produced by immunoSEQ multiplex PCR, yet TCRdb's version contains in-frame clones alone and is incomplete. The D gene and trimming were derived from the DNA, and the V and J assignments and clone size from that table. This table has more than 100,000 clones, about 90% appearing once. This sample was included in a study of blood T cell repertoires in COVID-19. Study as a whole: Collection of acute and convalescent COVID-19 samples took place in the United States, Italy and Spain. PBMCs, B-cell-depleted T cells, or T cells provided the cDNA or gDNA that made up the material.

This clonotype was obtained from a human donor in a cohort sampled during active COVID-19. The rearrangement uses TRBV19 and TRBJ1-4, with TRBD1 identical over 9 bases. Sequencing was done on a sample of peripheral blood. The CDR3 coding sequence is TGTGCCAGTAGTGCCCGGACAGGGGCTAATGAAAAACTGTTTTTT. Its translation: CASSARTGANEKLFF. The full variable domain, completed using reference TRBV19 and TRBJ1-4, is DGGITQSPKYLFRKEGQNVTLSCEQNLNHDAMYWYRQDPGQGLRLIYYSQIVNDFQKGDIAEGYSVSREKKESFPLTVTSAQKNPTAFYLCASSARTGANEKLFFGSGTQLSVL.